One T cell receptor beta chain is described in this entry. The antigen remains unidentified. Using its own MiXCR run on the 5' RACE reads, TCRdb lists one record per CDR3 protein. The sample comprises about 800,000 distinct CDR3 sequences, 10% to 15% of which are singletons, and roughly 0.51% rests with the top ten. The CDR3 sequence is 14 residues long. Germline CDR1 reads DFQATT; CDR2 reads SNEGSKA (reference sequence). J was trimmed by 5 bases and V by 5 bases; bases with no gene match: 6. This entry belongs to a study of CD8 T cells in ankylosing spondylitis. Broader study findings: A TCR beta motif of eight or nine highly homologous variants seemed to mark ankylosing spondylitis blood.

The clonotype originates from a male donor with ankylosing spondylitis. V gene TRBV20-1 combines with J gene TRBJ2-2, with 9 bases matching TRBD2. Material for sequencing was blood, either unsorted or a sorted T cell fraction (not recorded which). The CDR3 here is CSAQRSGSTGELFF. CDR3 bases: TGCAGTGCTCAGCGTAGCGGGAGTACCGGGGAGCTGTTTTTT.